The 17 T cell receptor beta chains given below trace back to one sample, sequenced in a study of OX40 agonist ivuxolimab in advanced cancers. The method was the immunoSEQ multiplex PCR assay. TCRdb took this table from immuneACCESS and kept in-frame rearrangements with V and J called. Such tables lack part of the clones; where checked against another copy, unresolved V genes explain under half of the gap, and the rest is unexplained. The sample has about 58,000 clones on record, approximately 88% of them singletons. The ten largest clones add up to roughly 3% of the sample. The source material was CD4+ or CD8+ T cells sorted from blood, sampled in a trial of the OX40 agonist ivuxolimab. Source of these receptors: an adult with an advanced solid tumor such as melanoma, head and neck, liver or kidney cancer.

The rearrangement joins TRBV5-4 to TRBJ2-1; D not resolved. CDR3 length: 12 amino acids. The V gene's germline CDR1 is SGHNT and CDR2 YYREEE (reference sequence). Trimming removed 10 bases from V and 9 bases from J, with 17 bases in between. The CDR3 DNA follows: TGTGCCTCTCAAAGGCAAGGTGGTGAGCAGTTCTTC. The encoded protein is CASQRQGGEQFF.

The rearrangement links TRBV28 to TRBJ2-2; 13 bases align to TRBD2. The CDR3 sequence is 18 residues long. Germline-derived CDR1 and CDR2 are MDHEN and SYDVKM. The J segment lost 6 bases and the V segment lost 4 bases, leaving 11 bases of the junction unmatched. Here the CDR3 reads CASSSPGLTSGRAGELFF. The CDR3 DNA reads as TGTGCCAGCAGTTCCCCTGGCCTAACTAGCGGGAGGGCCGGGGAGCTGTTTTTT.

V and J are TRBV7-8 and TRBJ2-5; 8 bases are a match to TRBD2. The V and J ends lost 2 bases and 6 bases, in that order; junction bases with no gene match: 5. Germline loops: CDR1 SGHVS, CDR2 FQNEAQ. CDR3 length: 14 amino acids. The CDR3 nucleotides read TGTGCCAGCAGCTTAACGGGAGGGCCTCAGACCCAGTACTTC. It translates to CASSLTGGPQTQYF.

The chain links TRBV5-4 to TRBJ2-1; D unclear. This CDR3 comprises 11 residues. Germline CDR1 and CDR2: SGHNT and YYREEE (reference sequence). V was clipped by 2 bases and J by 13 bases, with 10 bases between them. CDR3 residues: CASSFMTAQFF. CDR3 nucleotides: TGTGCCAGCAGCTTTATGACTGCACAGTTCTTC.

This chain connects TRBV7-2 to TRBJ2-7, with D perhaps given as TRBD1 or TRBD2 (5 bases each). Trimming stripped 0 bases from V and 4 bases from J, with 13 bases between. The CDR3 is 15 residues long. Germline CDR1 and CDR2: SGHTA and FQGNSA. The CDR3 loop is CASSLAQGREYEQYF. The DNA for the CDR3 is TGTGCCAGCAGCTTAGCCCAGGGCAGGGAGTACGAGCAGTACTTC.

The chain links TRBV10-3 to TRBJ2-1; 9 bases are a match to TRBD2. Trimming cost V 3 bases and J 1 base; bases outside gene matches: 4. This CDR3 is 16 amino acids long. The germline gives CDR1 ENHRY, CDR2 SYGVKD. The CDR3 is CAISEGSGGSYNEQFF. The CDR3 DNA reads TGTGCCATCAGTGAAGGTAGCGGGGGATCCTACAATGAGCAGTTCTTC.

Details on this clone: Its ends do not fully match the called genes, so a read error is possible. V and J are TRBV28 and TRBJ2-5; either TRBD1 or TRBD2 may supply D (5 bases each). Germline CDR1 reads MDHEN; CDR2 reads SYDVKM. CDR3 length: 16 residues. The CDR3 protein is CASSLTSGPSRETRYF. DNA for the CDR3: TGTGCCAGCAGCCTCACGTCAGGGCCGAGTAGGGAGACCCGGTACTTC.

The chain has TRBV5-4 and TRBJ2-1; tentatively, D is TRBD1 (6 bases). V lost 5 bases, J lost 1 base, and 13 bases lay in between. The CDR3 totals 15 residues. Looked up from germline, CDR1 is SGHNT and CDR2 is YYREEE (reference sequence). The CDR3 loop reads CASRMDSESYNEQFF. The CDR3, as DNA: TGTGCCAGCAGAATGGACAGCGAGTCCTACAATGAGCAGTTCTTC. Full variable domain (remainder filled in from reference TRBV5-4 and TRBJ2-1): ETGVTQSPTHLIKTRGQQVTLRCSSQSGHNTVSWYQQALGQGPQFIFQYYREEENGRGNFPPRFSGLQFPNYSSELNVNALELDDSALYLCASRMDSESYNEQFFGPGTRLTVL.

The chain couples TRBV5-1 to TRBJ2-2, with D possibly matching TRBD1 (5 bases). The length of the CDR3 is 14 residues. Germline V gene lookup returns CDR1 SGHRS and CDR2 YFSETQ. Trimming cost V 9 bases and J 1 base, with 13 bases left between them. CDR3 sequence (DNA): TGCGCCAACCGGCAGACAGTGAACACCGGGGAGCTGTTTTTT. This translates into CANRQTVNTGELFF.

In this sample, this clone turned up once. J is TRBJ2-2 and V is TRBV7-9, with 11 bases identical to TRBD2. The CDR3 length is 15 residues. In germline, CDR1 is SEHNR, CDR2 FQNEAQ (reference sequence). The V gene end was trimmed by 6 bases and the J gene end by 5 bases; junction bases not matched to a gene: 5. The CDR3 DNA is TGTGCCAGCAGTGAGGGACTAGCGGAGACCGGGGAGCTGTTTTTT. Its protein is CASSEGLAETGELFF. Supplemented by reference TRBV7-9 and TRBJ2-2, the full variable domain reads DTGVSQNPRHKITKRGQNVTFRCDPISEHNRLYWYRQTLGQGPEFLTYFQNEAQLEKSRLLSDRFSAERPKGSFSTLEIQRTEQGDSAMYLCASSEGLAETGELFFGEGSRLTVL.

This chain uses TRBV18 with TRBJ2-1; the match to TRBD2 covers 8 bases. J was trimmed by 7 bases and V by 4 bases; bases with no gene match: 9. CDR1 KGHSH and CDR2 LQKENI come from the germline V gene. This CDR3 comprises 15 residues. CDR3 protein: CASSQTSARGNEQFF. As DNA, the CDR3 is TGTGCCAGCTCACAGACTAGCGCGCGGGGGAATGAGCAGTTCTTC.

The J gene is TRBJ2-5, the V gene TRBV5-1, with a weak D call TRBD2 (5 bases). This CDR3 is built from 11 residues. V lost 3 bases and J 9 bases, leaving 9 bases between the germline ends. Per the germline V gene, CDR1 is SGHRS and CDR2 is YFSETQ. As DNA, the CDR3 is TGCGCCAGCAGCTCGGTGGAGGCCCAGTACTTC. Translating gives CASSSVEAQYF.

Comments on this clone: The junction departs from the called germline gene at one end, perhaps through a read error. The chain employs TRBV7-7 and TRBJ2-5; no reliable D call. CDR3 length equals 13 residues. CDR1 and CDR2 (germline): SSHAT, FNYEAQ (reference sequence). Here the CDR3 reads CASSLGYQETQYF. The DNA of the CDR3 is TGTGCTAGCAGCTTAGGATACCAAGAGACCCAGTACTTC.

This chain links TRBV5-6 with TRBJ2-1; 12 bases are shared with TRBD1. The germline V gene encodes CDR1 SGHDT and CDR2 YYEEEE. V lost 3 bases and J lost 2; bases outside the gene matches: 0. This CDR3 has 15 amino acids. The CDR3 DNA is TGTGCCAGCAGCTGGGACAGGGGGCCCTACAATGAGCAGTTCTTC. Protein sequence: CASSWDRGPYNEQFF.

J is TRBJ1-2 and V is TRBV19, with 11 bases fitting TRBD1. CDR1 and CDR2 from the germline V gene are LNHDA and SQIVND (reference sequence). Unmatched junction bases numbered 8, after V lost 3 bases and J lost 8 bases. This CDR3 contains 15 residues. CDR3 bases: TGTGCCAGTAGTATCCCGGACAGGGGGCGCGGGGGCTACACCTTC. It codes for CASSIPDRGRGGYTF.

The chain is built from TRBV18 and TRBJ2-7, with 8 bases fitting TRBD1. Germline assignment: CDR1 KGHSH and CDR2 LQKENI. This CDR3 has 15 residues. Losses at the gene ends were 4 bases for V and 1 base for J; bases not matched to a gene: 6. CDR3 protein: CASSQQGVKSYEQYF. CDR3 nucleotide sequence: TGTGCCAGCTCACAACAGGGGGTGAAATCCTACGAGCAGTACTTC.

The rearrangement uses TRBV5-1 and TRBJ2-7, with D perhaps TRBD1 (6 bases). The germline V and J ends were trimmed by 4 bases and 2 bases, with 16 bases remaining between them. Germline V CDR1 and CDR2: SGHRS, YFSETQ. The CDR3 consists of 15 residues. The CDR3 coding sequence is TGCGCCAGCAGCCCAACAGGGATCAGTCCCTACGAGCAGTACTTC. Protein sequence: CASSPTGISPYEQYF.